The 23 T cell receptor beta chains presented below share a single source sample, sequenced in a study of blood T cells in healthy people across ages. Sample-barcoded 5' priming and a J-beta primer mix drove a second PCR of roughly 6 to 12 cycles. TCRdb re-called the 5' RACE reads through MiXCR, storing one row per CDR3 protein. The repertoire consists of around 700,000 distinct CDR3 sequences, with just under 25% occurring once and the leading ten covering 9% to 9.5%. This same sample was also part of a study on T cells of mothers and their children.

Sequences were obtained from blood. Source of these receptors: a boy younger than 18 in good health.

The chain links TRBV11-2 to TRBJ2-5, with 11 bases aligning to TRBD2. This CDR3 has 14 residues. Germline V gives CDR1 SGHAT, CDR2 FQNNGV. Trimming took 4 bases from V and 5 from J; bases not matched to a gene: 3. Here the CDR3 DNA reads TGTGCCAGCAGCTGGCTAGCGGGGGGTGAGACCCAGTACTTC. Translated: CASSWLAGGETQYF.

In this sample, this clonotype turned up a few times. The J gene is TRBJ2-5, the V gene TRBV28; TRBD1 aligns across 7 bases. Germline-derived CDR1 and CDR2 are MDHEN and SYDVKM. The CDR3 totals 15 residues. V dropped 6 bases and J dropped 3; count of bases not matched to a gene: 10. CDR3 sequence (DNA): TGTGCCAGCAGCCTTACGACAGGGTATGAAGAGACCCAGTACTTC. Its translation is CASSLTTGYEETQYF.

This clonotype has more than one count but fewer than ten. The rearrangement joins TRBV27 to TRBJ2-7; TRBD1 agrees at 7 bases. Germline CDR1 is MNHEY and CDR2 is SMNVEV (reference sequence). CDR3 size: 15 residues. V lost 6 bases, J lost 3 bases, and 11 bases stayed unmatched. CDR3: CASSYSSGTVYEQYF. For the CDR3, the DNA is TGTGCCAGCAGCTATTCTTCCGGGACAGTCTACGAGCAGTACTTC.

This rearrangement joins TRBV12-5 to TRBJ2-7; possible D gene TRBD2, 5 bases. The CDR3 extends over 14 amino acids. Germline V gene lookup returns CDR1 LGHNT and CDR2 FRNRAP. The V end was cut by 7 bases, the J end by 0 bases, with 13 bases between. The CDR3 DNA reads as TGTGCTAGTGCCTACTCTGGGAGCTCCTACGAGCAGTACTTC. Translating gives CASAYSGSSYEQYF.

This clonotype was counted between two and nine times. CDR3 amino acids: CASSQDEEISYEQYF. CDR3 nucleotide sequence: TGCGCCAGCAGCCAAGATGAGGAGATTTCCTACGAGCAGTACTTC. V gene TRBV4-1 combines with J gene TRBJ2-5; D call uncertain. The J call may be wrong; the DNA end is better matched by TRBJ2-7. Germline loops: CDR1 MGHRA, CDR2 YSYEKL. The CDR3 has 15 residues.

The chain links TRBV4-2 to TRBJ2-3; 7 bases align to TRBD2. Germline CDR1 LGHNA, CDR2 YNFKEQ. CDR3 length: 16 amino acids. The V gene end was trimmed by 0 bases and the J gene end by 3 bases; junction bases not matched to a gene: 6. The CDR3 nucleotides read TGTGCCAGCAGCCAAGAAGGCGGGAGCCGGACAGATACGCAGTATTTT. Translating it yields CASSQEGGSRTDTQYF.

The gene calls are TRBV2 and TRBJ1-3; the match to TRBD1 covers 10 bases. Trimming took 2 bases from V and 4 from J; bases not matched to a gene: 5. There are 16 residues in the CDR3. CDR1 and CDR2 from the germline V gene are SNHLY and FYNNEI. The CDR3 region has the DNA TGTGCCAGCAGTGAACCGGGACAGGGGACGGGAAACACCATATATTTT. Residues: CASSEPGQGTGNTIYF.

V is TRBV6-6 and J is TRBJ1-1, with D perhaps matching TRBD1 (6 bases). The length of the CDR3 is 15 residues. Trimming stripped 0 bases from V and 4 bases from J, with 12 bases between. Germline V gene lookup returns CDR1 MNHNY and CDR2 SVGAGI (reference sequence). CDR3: CASSYSGGAGTEAFF. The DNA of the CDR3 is TGTGCCAGCAGTTACTCGGGGGGCGCAGGCACTGAAGCTTTCTTT.

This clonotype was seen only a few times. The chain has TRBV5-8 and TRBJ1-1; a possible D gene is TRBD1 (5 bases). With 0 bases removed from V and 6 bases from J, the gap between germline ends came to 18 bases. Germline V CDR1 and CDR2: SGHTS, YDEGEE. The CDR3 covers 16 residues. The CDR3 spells CASSLEGQGRGPEAFF. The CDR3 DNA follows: TGTGCCAGCAGCTTGGAGGGGCAGGGTAGGGGCCCTGAAGCTTTCTTT.

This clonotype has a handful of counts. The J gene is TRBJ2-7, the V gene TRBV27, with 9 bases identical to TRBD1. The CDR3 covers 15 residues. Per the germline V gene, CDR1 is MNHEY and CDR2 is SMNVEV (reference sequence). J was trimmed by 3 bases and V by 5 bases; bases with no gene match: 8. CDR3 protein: CASSPGTGILYEQYF. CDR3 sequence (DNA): TGTGCCAGCAGTCCAGGGACAGGGATTCTCTACGAGCAGTACTTC.

The CDR3 sequence: CASSQGQGTEAFF. CDR3 DNA: TGCGCCAGCAGCCAAGGACAGGGGACTGAAGCTTTCTTT. V usage is TRBV4-3 and J usage is TRBJ1-1; TRBD1 agrees at 8 bases. The germline V gene has CDR1 LGHNA and CDR2 YSLEER. The V segment lost 1 base and the J segment 5 bases; nucleotides outside the gene matches: 0. This CDR3 is 13 amino acids long.

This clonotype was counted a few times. The CDR3 region has the DNA TGTGCCAGCAGTGTCCGGGGTAACACCGGGGAGCTGTTTTTT. Translation gives CASSVRGNTGELFF. This chain uses TRBV12-3 or TRBV12-4 with TRBJ2-2; possible D gene TRBD2, 5 bases. Trimming took off 5 bases at V and 2 bases at J, with 9 bases between the two ends. CDR3 length equals 14 residues.

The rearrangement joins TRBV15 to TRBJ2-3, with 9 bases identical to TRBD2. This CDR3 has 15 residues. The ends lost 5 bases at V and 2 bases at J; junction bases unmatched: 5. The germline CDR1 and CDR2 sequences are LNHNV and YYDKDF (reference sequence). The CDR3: CATSVLAGYTDTQYF. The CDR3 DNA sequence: TGTGCCACCAGCGTACTAGCGGGCTACACAGATACGCAGTATTTT.

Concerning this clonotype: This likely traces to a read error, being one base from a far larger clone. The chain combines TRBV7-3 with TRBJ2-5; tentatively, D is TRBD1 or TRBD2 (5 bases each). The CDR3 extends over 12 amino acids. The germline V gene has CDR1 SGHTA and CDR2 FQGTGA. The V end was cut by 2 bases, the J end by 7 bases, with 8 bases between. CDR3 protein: CASSLGGATQYF. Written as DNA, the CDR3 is TGTGCCAGCAGCTTAGGGGGAGCGACCCAGTACTTC.

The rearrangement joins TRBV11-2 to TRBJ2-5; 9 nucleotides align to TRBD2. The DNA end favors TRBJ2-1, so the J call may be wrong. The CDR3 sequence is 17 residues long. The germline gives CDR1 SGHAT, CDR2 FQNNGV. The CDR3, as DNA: TGTGCCAGCAGCTTAGATACGGCGGGGGGGCCGAGCAATGAGCAGTTCTTC. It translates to CASSLDTAGGPSNEQFF.

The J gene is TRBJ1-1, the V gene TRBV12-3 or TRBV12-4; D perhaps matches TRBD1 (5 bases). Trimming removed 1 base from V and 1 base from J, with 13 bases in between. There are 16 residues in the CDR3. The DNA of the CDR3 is TGTGCCAGCAGTTTAGTGTACAGGCCGGCGAACACTGAAGCTTTCTTT. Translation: CASSLVYRPANTEAFF.

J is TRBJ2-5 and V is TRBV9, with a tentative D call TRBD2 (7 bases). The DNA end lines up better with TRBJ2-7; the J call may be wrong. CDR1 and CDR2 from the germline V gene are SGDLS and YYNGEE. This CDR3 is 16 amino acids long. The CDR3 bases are TGTGCCAGCAGTCCCCTCACGGGGGGCCCCGGGGACGAGCAGTACTTC. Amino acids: CASSPLTGGPGDEQYF.

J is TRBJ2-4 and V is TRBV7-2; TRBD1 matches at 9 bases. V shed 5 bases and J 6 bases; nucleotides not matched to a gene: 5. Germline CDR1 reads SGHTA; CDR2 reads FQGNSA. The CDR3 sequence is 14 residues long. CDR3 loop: CASSQDRGGNIQYF. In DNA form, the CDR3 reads TGTGCCAGCAGCCAAGACAGGGGGGGAAACATTCAGTACTTC.

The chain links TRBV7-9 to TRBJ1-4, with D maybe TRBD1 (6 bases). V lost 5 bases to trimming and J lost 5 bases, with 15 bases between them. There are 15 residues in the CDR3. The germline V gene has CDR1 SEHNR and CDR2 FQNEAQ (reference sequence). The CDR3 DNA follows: TGTGCCAGCAGCGTACAGGGTGGAGGGAATGAAAAACTGTTTTTT. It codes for CASSVQGGGNEKLFF.

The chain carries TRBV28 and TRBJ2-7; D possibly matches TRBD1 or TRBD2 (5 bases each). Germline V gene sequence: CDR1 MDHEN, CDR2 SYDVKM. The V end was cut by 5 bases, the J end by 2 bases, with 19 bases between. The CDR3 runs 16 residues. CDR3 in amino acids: CASSPSSRVGTYEQYF. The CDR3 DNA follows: TGTGCCAGCAGTCCTTCGAGCAGGGTCGGGACCTACGAGCAGTACTTC. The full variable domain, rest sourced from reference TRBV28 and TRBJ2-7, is DVKVTQSSRYLVKRTGEKVFLECVQDMDHENMFWYRQDPGLGLRLIYFSYDVKMKEKGDIPEGYSVSREKKERFSLILESASTNQTSMYLCASSPSSRVGTYEQYFGPGTRLTVT.

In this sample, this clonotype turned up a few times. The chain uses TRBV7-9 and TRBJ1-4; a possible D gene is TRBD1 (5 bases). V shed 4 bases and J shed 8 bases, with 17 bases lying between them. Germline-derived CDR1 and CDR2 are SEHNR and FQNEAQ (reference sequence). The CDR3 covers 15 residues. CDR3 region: CASSSLTEEAEKLFF. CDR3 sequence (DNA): TGTGCCAGCAGCTCCTTGACAGAGGAAGCCGAAAAACTGTTTTTT. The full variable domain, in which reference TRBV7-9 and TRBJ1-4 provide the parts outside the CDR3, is DTGVSQNPRHKITKRGQNVTFRCDPISEHNRLYWYRQTLGQGPEFLTYFQNEAQLEKSRLLSDRFSAERPKGSFSTLEIQRTEQGDSAMYLCASSSLTEEAEKLFFGSGTQLSVL.

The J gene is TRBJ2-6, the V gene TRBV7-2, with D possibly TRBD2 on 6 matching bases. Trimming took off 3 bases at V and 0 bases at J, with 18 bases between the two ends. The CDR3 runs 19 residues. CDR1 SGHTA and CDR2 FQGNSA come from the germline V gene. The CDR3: CASSFQLGLSYSGANVLTF. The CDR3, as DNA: TGTGCCAGCAGCTTTCAGCTCGGACTATCTTACTCTGGGGCCAACGTCCTGACTTTC.

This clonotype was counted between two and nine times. The CDR3 region is CSSYLTTEGDGYTF. CDR3 DNA sequence: TGCAGCTCCTACCTCACTACAGAGGGGGATGGCTACACCTTC. The chain joins TRBV29-1 to TRBJ1-2; maybe TRBD1 (6 bases). The CDR3 spans 14 residues. Trimming took 8 bases from V and 6 from J, leaving 22 bases between them. From germline, CDR1 is SQVTM and CDR2 ANQGSEA.